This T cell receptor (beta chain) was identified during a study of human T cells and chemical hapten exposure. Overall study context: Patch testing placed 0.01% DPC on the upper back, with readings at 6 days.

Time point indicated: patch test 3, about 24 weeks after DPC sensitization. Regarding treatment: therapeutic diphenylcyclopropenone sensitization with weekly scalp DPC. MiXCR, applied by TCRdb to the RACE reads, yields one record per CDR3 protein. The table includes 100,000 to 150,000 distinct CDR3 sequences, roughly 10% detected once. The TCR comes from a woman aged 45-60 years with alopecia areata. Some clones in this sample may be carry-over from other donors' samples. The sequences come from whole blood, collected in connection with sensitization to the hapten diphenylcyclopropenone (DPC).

The CDR3 spells CASSQASRGANEQFF. In nucleotides, the CDR3 is TGTGCCAGCAGCCAAGCGTCGCGGGGGGCGAATGAGCAGTTCTTC. The J gene is TRBJ2-1, the V gene TRBV3-1; 8 bases are shared with TRBD2. Germline values: CDR1 LGHDT, CDR2 YNNKEL (reference sequence). This CDR3 region has 15 residues. The ends lost 1 base at V and 7 bases at J; junction bases unmatched: 6.